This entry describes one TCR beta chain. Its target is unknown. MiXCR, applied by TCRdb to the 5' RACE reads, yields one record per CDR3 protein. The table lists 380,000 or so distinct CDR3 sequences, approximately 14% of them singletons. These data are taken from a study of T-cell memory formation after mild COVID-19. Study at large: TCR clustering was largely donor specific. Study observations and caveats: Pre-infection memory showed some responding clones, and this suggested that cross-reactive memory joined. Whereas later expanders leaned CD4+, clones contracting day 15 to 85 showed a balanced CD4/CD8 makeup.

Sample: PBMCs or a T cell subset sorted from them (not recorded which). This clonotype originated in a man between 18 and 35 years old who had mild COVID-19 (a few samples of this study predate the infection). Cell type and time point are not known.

DNA for the CDR3: TGCGCCAGCAGTCGACGGACAGAATACAATGAGCAGTTCTTC. Translated, it gives CASSRRTEYNEQFF. The chain recombines TRBV5-1 with TRBJ2-1; D perhaps matches TRBD1 (6 bases). There are 14 residues in the CDR3. The germline gives CDR1 SGHRS, CDR2 YFSETQ. V was trimmed by 5 bases and J by 4 bases, leaving 13 bases between them.